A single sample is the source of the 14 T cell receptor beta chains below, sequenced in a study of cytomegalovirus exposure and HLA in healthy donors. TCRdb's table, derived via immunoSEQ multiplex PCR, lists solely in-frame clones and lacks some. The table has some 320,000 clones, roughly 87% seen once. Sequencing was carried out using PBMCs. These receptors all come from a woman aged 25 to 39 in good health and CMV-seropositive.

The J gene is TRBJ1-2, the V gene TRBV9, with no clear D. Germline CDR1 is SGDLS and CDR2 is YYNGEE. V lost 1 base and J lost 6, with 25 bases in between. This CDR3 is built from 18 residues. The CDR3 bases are TGTGCCAGCAGCGTAAACCCTAAACGAACCCCAGGAATCGATGGCTACACCTTC. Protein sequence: CASSVNPKRTPGIDGYTF. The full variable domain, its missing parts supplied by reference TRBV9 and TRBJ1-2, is DSGVTQTPKHLITATGQRVTLRCSPRSGDLSVYWYQQSLDQGLQFLIQYYNGEERAKGNILERFSAQQFPDLHSELNLSSLELGDSALYFCASSVNPKRTPGIDGYTFGSGTRLTVV.

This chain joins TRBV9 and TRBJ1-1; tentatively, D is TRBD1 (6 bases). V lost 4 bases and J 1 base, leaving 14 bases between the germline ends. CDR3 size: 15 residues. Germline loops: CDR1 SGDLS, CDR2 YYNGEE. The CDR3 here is CASSPGTPGNTEAFF. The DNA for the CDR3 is TGTGCCAGCAGCCCAGGGACACCCGGGAACACTGAAGCTTTCTTT.

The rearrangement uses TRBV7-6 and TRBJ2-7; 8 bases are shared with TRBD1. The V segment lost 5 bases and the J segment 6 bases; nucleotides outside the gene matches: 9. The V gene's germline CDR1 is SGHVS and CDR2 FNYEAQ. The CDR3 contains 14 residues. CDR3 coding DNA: TGTGCCAGCAGCGTCTCAGGACAGGGATTCGAGCAGTACTTC. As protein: CASSVSGQGFEQYF.

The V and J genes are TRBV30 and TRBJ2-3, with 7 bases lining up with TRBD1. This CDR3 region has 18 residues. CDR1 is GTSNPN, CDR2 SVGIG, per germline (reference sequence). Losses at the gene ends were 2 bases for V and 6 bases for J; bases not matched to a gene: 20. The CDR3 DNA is TGTGCCTGGAGTTCCCCCCGACAGGGCAAGATAACGTCGGATACGCAGTATTTT. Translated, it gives CAWSSPRQGKITSDTQYF.

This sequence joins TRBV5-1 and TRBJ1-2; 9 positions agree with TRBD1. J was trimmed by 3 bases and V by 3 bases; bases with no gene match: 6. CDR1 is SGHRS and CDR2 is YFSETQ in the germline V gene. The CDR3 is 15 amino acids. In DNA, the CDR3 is TGCGCCAGCAGCTCCAAGGGACAGGGCGACTATGGCTACACCTTC. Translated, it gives CASSSKGQGDYGYTF.

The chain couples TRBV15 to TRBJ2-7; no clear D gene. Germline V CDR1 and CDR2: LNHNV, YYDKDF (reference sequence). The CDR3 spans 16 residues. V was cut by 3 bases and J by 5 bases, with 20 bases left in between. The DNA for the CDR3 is TGTGCCACCAGCAGCCGCCGGACCCCCCCCGCGGACGAGCAGTACTTC. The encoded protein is CATSSRRTPPADEQYF.

CDR3 coding DNA: TGCGCCAGCAGCCAAGATCACGAGCAGTACTTC. This translates into CASSQDHEQYF. This chain connects TRBV4-3 to TRBJ2-7; D is uncertain. This CDR3 contains 11 residues. V lost 0 bases and J 5 bases, leaving 2 bases between the germline ends. Germline V lookup: CDR1 LGHNA, CDR2 YSLEER.

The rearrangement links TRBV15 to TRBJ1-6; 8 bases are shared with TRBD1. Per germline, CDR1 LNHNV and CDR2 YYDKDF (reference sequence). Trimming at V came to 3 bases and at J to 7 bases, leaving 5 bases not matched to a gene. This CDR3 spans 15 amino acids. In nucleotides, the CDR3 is TGTGCCACCAGCAGGAACAGGGGGGGCAATTCACCCCTCCACTTT. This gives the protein CATSRNRGGNSPLHF.

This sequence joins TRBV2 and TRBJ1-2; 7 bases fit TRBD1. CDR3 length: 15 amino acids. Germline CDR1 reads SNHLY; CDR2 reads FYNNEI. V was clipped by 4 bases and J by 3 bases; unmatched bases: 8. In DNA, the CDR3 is TGTGCCAGCAGTGGGACAGGAGTTTCACACTATGGCTACACCTTC. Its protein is CASSGTGVSHYGYTF.

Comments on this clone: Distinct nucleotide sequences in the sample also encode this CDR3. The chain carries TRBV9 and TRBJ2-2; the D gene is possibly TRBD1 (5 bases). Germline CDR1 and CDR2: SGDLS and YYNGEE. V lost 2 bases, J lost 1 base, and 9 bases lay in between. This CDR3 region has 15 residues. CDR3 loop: CASSVATGNTGELFF. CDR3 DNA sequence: TGTGCCAGCAGCGTCGCAACAGGGAACACCGGGGAGCTGTTTTTT.

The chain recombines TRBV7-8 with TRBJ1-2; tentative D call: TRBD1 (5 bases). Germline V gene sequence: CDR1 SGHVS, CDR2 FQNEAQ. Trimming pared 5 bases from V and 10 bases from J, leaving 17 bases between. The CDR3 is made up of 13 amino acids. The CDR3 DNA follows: TGTGCCAGCAGCGTATCGGGGGGTCCTGACTACACCTTC. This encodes CASSVSGGPDYTF.

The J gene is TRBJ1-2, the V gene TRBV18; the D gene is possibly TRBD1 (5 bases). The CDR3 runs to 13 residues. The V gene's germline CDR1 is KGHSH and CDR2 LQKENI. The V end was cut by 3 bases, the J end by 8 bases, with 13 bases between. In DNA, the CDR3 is TGTGCCAGCTCACCGGTCAGGGAAGTGGGCTACACCTTC. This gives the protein CASSPVREVGYTF.

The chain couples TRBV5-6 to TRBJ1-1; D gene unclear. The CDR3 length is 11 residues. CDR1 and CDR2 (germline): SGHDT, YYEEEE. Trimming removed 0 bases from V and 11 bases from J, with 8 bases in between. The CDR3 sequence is CASSLGGKAFF. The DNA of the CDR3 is TGTGCCAGCAGCTTGGGGGGAAAGGCTTTCTTT.

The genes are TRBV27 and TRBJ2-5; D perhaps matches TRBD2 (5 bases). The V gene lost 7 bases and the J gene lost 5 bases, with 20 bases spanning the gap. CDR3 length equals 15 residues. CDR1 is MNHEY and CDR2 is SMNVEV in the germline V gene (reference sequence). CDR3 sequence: CASNPTGPRGETQYF. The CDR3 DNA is TGTGCCAGCAACCCGACCGGGCCCAGAGGGGAGACCCAGTACTTC.